What follows are 18 T cell receptor beta chains derived from one specimen sequenced in a study of blood T cell repertoires in COVID-19. Using immunoSEQ multiplex PCR, the repertoire was profiled, and TCRdb retains in-frame clones only, with some absent. The sample consists of fewer than 250,000 clones, 80% to 90% of them appearing once. Sequencing was done on a sample of PBMCs or T cells enriched from blood (not recorded which). The receptor set was obtained from a man over 45 who had been exposed to COVID-19.

The chain employs TRBV19 and TRBJ1-3; 7 bases are a match to TRBD1. The CDR3 extends over 13 amino acids. Trimming cost V 9 bases and J 4 bases; bases outside gene matches: 6. Germline V gene lookup returns CDR1 LNHDA and CDR2 SQIVND (reference sequence). The CDR3 coding sequence is TGTGCCAGCAAGGGGGCGCGGGGAAACACCATATATTTT. This gives the protein CASKGARGNTIYF. The full variable domain, in which reference TRBV19 and TRBJ1-3 provide the parts outside the CDR3, is DGGITQSPKYLFRKEGQNVTLSCEQNLNHDAMYWYRQDPGQGLRLIYYSQIVNDFQKGDIAEGYSVSREKKESFPLTVTSAQKNPTAFYLCASKGARGNTIYFGEGSWLTVV.

CDR3 region: CASTGPGYEQYF. As DNA, the CDR3 is TGTGCCAGCACAGGGCCAGGCTACGAGCAGTACTTC. The rearrangement links TRBV28 to TRBJ2-7, with D possibly being TRBD1 (5 bases). Trimming removed 7 bases from V and 3 bases from J, with 10 bases in between. Germline V gene lookup returns CDR1 MDHEN and CDR2 SYDVKM. This CDR3 is 12 amino acids long. The full variable domain, its missing parts supplied by reference TRBV28 and TRBJ2-7, is DVKVTQSSRYLVKRTGEKVFLECVQDMDHENMFWYRQDPGLGLRLIYFSYDVKMKEKGDIPEGYSVSREKKERFSLILESASTNQTSMYLCASTGPGYEQYFGPGTRLTVT.

The chain couples TRBV5-1 to TRBJ2-7, with TRBD1 identical over 9 bases. The CDR3 contains 13 residues. CDR1 and CDR2 from the germline V gene are SGHRS and YFSETQ. V was clipped by 4 bases and J by 5 bases; unmatched bases: 4. This CDR3 reads CASSQGTGNEQYF. CDR3 DNA: TGCGCCAGCAGCCAAGGGACAGGGAACGAGCAGTACTTC.

The chain is built from TRBV5-1 and TRBJ1-1; 7 nucleotides match TRBD1. J gave up 4 bases and V 4 bases, and 7 bases lay outside the gene matches. CDR3 length: 14 residues. The V gene's germline CDR1 is SGHRS and CDR2 YFSETQ. This CDR3 is CASSQTGLVTEAFF. CDR3 nucleotide sequence: TGCGCCAGCAGCCAGACAGGGTTGGTCACTGAAGCTTTCTTT.

The chain links TRBV28 to TRBJ1-2, with D perhaps TRBD1 (5 bases). This CDR3 contains 15 residues. CDR1 MDHEN and CDR2 SYDVKM come from the germline V gene. V gave up 5 bases and J gave up 4 bases, with 17 bases separating them. The CDR3 DNA follows: TGTGCCAGCAGTCTATATGCGGGACGGATCTATGGCTACACCTTC. Protein sequence: CASSLYAGRIYGYTF.

As for this clone: At the DNA level, this CDR3 is encoded by other sequences in the same sample as well. The chain carries TRBV7-3 and TRBJ2-6, with TRBD2 matching 7 bases. This CDR3 region has 15 residues. Germline loops: CDR1 SGHTA, CDR2 FQGTGA. After removal of 5 bases from V and 0 bases from J, the junction contained 1 base not matched to a gene. The chain's CDR3 is CASSPGGSGANVLTF. The CDR3 bases are TGTGCCAGCAGCCCGGGAGGCTCTGGGGCCAACGTCCTGACTTTC.

On this clone: At one end, the junction sequence differs from germline, possibly due to a read error. The CDR3: CASSLSSARGIANF. CDR3 coding DNA: TGTGCCAGCAGCTTATCCTCGGCCAGGGGGATAGCCAATTTC. The gene calls are TRBV5-4 and TRBJ2-4, with 7 bases aligning to TRBD1. The length of the CDR3 is 14 residues. Per germline, CDR1 SGHNT and CDR2 YYREEE (reference sequence).

The chain employs TRBV28 and TRBJ1-6; TRBD1 might be the D (5 bases). Germline values: CDR1 MDHEN, CDR2 SYDVKM. The CDR3 spans 15 residues. The V end was cut by 3 bases, the J end by 3 bases, with 9 bases between. The CDR3 DNA sequence: TGTGCCAGCAGTTTCAGGACAAGCTATAATTCACCCCTCCACTTT. Translated: CASSFRTSYNSPLHF.

The sample holds one count of this clone. DNA for the CDR3: TGTGCTAGTGGTTTGGGGACAGGGGGTCCAAACACTGAAGCTTTCTTT. Protein product: CASGLGTGGPNTEAFF. The chain links TRBV12-5 to TRBJ1-1; the match to TRBD1 covers 10 bases. The CDR3 is made up of 16 amino acids. The germline gives CDR1 LGHNT, CDR2 FRNRAP. V lost 1 base, J lost 2 bases, and 4 bases stayed unmatched.

This clone was detected once. This chain joins TRBV3-1 (or the pseudogene TRBV3-2) and TRBJ2-1, with a weak D call TRBD1 (7 bases). The V end lost 1 base, the J end lost 9 bases, and 16 bases lay between the germline ends. This CDR3 spans 15 amino acids. Germline lookup yields CDR1 LGHDT and CDR2 YNNKEL (reference sequence). In nucleotides, the CDR3 is TGTGCCAGCAGCCAAGCTCCAGGGACAGCGGGTGAGCAGTTCTTC. It translates to CASSQAPGTAGEQFF.

This sequence joins TRBV9 and TRBJ1-2, with D possibly matching TRBD1 (6 bases). CDR3 length equals 13 residues. Trimming cost V 4 bases and J 4 bases, with 11 bases left between them. Per germline, CDR1 SGDLS and CDR2 YYNGEE. The CDR3 loop is CASSTTGAYGYTF. CDR3 sequence (DNA): TGTGCCAGCAGCACGACAGGTGCCTATGGCTACACCTTC.

The chain uses TRBV6-5 and TRBJ2-7; no clear D gene. V shed 6 bases and J shed 6 bases, with 9 bases lying between them. CDR3 length: 11 residues. Germline V CDR1 and CDR2: MNHEY, SVGAGI. The CDR3: CASSPRPEQYF. CDR3 nucleotides: TGTGCCAGCAGCCCCAGGCCCGAGCAGTACTTC.

The V gene is TRBV28, the J gene TRBJ2-1, with TRBD2 identical over 11 bases. The length of the CDR3 is 15 residues. V lost 5 bases to trimming and J lost 9 bases; unmatched junction nucleotides: 9. Per germline, CDR1 MDHEN and CDR2 SYDVKM. Here the CDR3 DNA reads TGTGCCAGCAGTATACCTAGCGGGAGGATAGGTGAGCAGTTCTTC. This codes for CASSIPSGRIGEQFF.

This chain uses TRBV5-6 with TRBJ1-5, with 11 bases that match TRBD1. V trimming: 4 bases; J trimming: 3 bases; junction bases outside the gene matches: 6. The CDR3 has 16 amino acids. Germline V gives CDR1 SGHDT, CDR2 YYEEEE. The CDR3, as DNA: TGTGCCAGCAGCCGGGACAGGGGGTTCAACAATCAGCCCCAGCATTTT. It specifies CASSRDRGFNNQPQHF.

This clone was recorded once. This rearrangement joins TRBV4-2 to TRBJ1-5; the D gene is possibly TRBD1 (6 bases). The germline V gene encodes CDR1 LGHNA and CDR2 YNFKEQ. V lost 4 bases and J 5 bases, leaving 15 bases between the germline ends. This CDR3 comprises 15 residues. CDR3 sequence reads: CASSLAGASDQPQHF. The CDR3 DNA sequence: TGTGCCAGCAGCCTGGCAGGGGCTTCGGATCAGCCCCAGCATTTT.

This rearrangement joins TRBV2 to TRBJ2-1; TRBD2 agrees at 13 bases. The CDR3 length is 15 residues. V was clipped by 6 bases and J by 7 bases; unmatched bases: 6. Germline V gene sequence: CDR1 SNHLY, CDR2 FYNNEI. The CDR3 sequence: CASRTSGRIRNEQFF. The CDR3 nucleotides are TGTGCCAGCAGGACTAGCGGGAGGATTCGGAATGAGCAGTTCTTC. Filled out from reference TRBV2 and TRBJ2-1, the complete variable domain reads EPEVTQTPSHQVTQMGQEVILRCVPISNHLYFYWYRQILGQKVEFLVSFYNNEISEKSEIFDDQFSVERPDGSNFTLKIRSTKLEDSAMYFCASRTSGRIRNEQFFGPGTRLTVL.

The chain uses TRBV11-1 and TRBJ2-7; D unclear. Between the trimmed V and J ends, which lost 2 bases and 3 bases, there was a span of 8 bases. Germline lookup yields CDR1 SGHAT and CDR2 FQDESV (reference sequence). CDR3 length: 13 amino acids. The CDR3 reads CASSLYRNYEQYV. In nucleotides, the CDR3 is TGTGCCAGCAGCTTATACAGAAACTACGAGCAGTACGTC.

J is TRBJ2-1 and V is TRBV7-9, with TRBD2 as a possible D gene (6 bases). Germline V gives CDR1 SEHNR, CDR2 FQNEAQ (reference sequence). Trimming pared 2 bases from V and 6 bases from J, leaving 14 bases between. CDR3 length: 15 residues. CDR3 DNA: TGTGCCAGCAGCTTAAGTCGGGAGCCCCTCAATGAGCAGTTCTTC. Translating gives CASSLSREPLNEQFF.